Below, 26 T cell receptor beta chains from the same sample are listed, as sequenced in a study of shared clonotypes between healthy human individuals. CD8 cells classed as naive were CD45RO-negative and positively selected for CCR7, excluding terminally differentiated effector memory CD45RA+ cells. Here immunoSEQ multiplex PCR was the method, and the copy in TCRdb shows in-frame clones only, minus some. The table shows 650,000 to 800,000 clones, with about 91% occurring only once. The sequenced material came from naive CD8+ T cells sorted from blood. All receptors derive from a young man in good health.

The chain carries TRBV7-6 and TRBJ2-6; D ambiguous. The V gene lost 0 bases and the J gene lost 0 bases, with 15 bases spanning the gap. This CDR3 comprises 19 residues. CDR1 is SGHVS, CDR2 FNYEAQ, per germline. The CDR3 bases are TGTGCCAGCAGCTTAGCGGGTAGGCTCGATAGCTCTGGGGCCAACGTCCTGACTTTC. Translating gives CASSLAGRLDSSGANVLTF.

The rearrangement links TRBV28 to TRBJ2-5; 10 bases align to TRBD2. The germline V gene encodes CDR1 MDHEN and CDR2 SYDVKM. J lost 0 bases, V lost 3 bases, and 1 base had no gene match. This CDR3 region has 15 residues. CDR3 in amino acids: CASSFLAGDQETQYF. CDR3 DNA: TGTGCCAGCAGTTTTCTAGCGGGGGACCAAGAGACCCAGTACTTC.

The rearrangement links TRBV13 to TRBJ2-5; TRBD2 aligns across 11 bases. The CDR3 runs to 14 residues. CDR1 PRHDT and CDR2 FYEKMQ come from the germline V gene (reference sequence). V was clipped by 2 bases and J by 7 bases; unmatched bases: 3. The CDR3 region is CASSLSLAGGTQYF. The CDR3 DNA reads as TGTGCCAGCAGCTTAAGTCTAGCGGGAGGGACCCAGTACTTC.

The chain employs TRBV27 and TRBJ2-1, with D perhaps matching TRBD1 (5 bases). Germline CDR1 reads MNHEY; CDR2 reads SMNVEV (reference sequence). CDR3 length: 14 residues. V dropped 5 bases and J dropped 2 bases, with 10 bases sitting between them. The CDR3 DNA follows: TGTGCCAGCAGTATCTCAGGGACCTACAATGAGCAGTTCTTC. It translates to CASSISGTYNEQFF.

The chain employs TRBV11-2 and TRBJ2-1; D uncertain. The CDR3 is 13 amino acids. Trimming left V 0 bases short and J 7 bases short, with 7 bases between. CDR1 is SGHAT, CDR2 FQNNGV, per germline. CDR3 loop: CASSLEGMNEQFF. The CDR3 bases are TGTGCCAGCAGCTTAGAAGGGATGAATGAGCAGTTCTTC.

The V and J genes are TRBV28 and TRBJ1-5; D gene ambiguous. Germline CDR1 is MDHEN and CDR2 is SYDVKM. Trimming took off 8 bases at V and 1 base at J, with 12 bases between the two ends. The CDR3 has 14 amino acids. The CDR3 nucleotides read TGTGCCAGCCCGTCGCATTTGAGCAATCAGCCCCAGCATTTT. Translating gives CASPSHLSNQPQHF.

This clone was detected only a few times. CDR3 amino acids: CATGPFYEQYF. CDR3 bases: TGTGCGACGGGACCATTCTACGAGCAGTACTTC. The chain uses TRBV27 and TRBJ2-7; D tentatively reads TRBD1 or TRBD2 (5 bases each). The germline V gene has CDR1 MNHEY and CDR2 SMNVEV (reference sequence). The CDR3 covers 11 residues.

The chain has TRBV27 and TRBJ2-1; 9 bases align to TRBD1. V trimming: 8 bases; J trimming: 4 bases; junction bases outside the gene matches: 9. Germline V gene data show CDR1 as MNHEY and CDR2 as SMNVEV (reference sequence). This CDR3 contains 15 residues. CDR3 loop: CASYKQGALYNEQFF. DNA for the CDR3: TGTGCCAGCTACAAACAGGGGGCCTTGTACAATGAGCAGTTCTTC.

This clone was detected only once. The chain is built from TRBV6-1 and TRBJ2-6; tentatively, D is TRBD2 (5 bases). V gave up 5 bases and J gave up 10 bases, with 12 bases separating them. This CDR3 contains 13 residues. Germline loops: CDR1 MNHNS, CDR2 SASEGT. CDR3 loop: CASSLWTANVLTF. Here the CDR3 DNA reads TGTGCCAGCAGTCTCTGGACTGCTAACGTCCTGACTTTC.

To note about this clone: In the same sample, other DNA sequences code for this CDR3. The chain combines TRBV9 with TRBJ2-7; no definite D call. Germline V gene lookup returns CDR1 SGDLS and CDR2 YYNGEE. The V end was cut by 0 bases, the J end by 3 bases, with 10 bases between. The CDR3 loop spans 14 amino acids. CDR3 bases: TGTGCCAGCAGCGTAGGTGGAAGTAGCTACGAGCAGTACTTC. Translating it yields CASSVGGSSYEQYF.

This rearrangement joins TRBV27 to TRBJ2-2, with D hard to call. The CDR3 extends over 13 amino acids. V lost 8 bases and J 3 bases, leaving 10 bases between the germline ends. Looked up from germline, CDR1 is MNHEY and CDR2 is SMNVEV (reference sequence). The CDR3 nucleotides are TGTGCCAGCTCCCCTATCCACACCGGGGAGCTGTTTTTT. Protein sequence: CASSPIHTGELFF.

This chain connects TRBV4-1 to TRBJ1-5, with 9 bases fitting TRBD1. Germline CDR1 reads MGHRA; CDR2 reads YSYEKL. The CDR3 contains 16 residues. V shed 0 bases and J 7 bases; nucleotides not matched to a gene: 7. CDR3 nucleotides: TGCGCCAGCAGCCAAGATCACGGGACAGGGAAACAGCCCCAGCATTTT. It specifies CASSQDHGTGKQPQHF.

The J gene is TRBJ2-7, the V gene TRBV27; 7 bases fit TRBD1. The junction had 5 bases not matched to a gene; V was cut back by 5 bases and J by 4 bases. Germline values: CDR1 MNHEY, CDR2 SMNVEV (reference sequence). The CDR3 is 13 amino acids. CDR3 protein: CASSVDRAYEQYF. CDR3 nucleotide sequence: TGTGCCAGCAGTGTTGACAGGGCATACGAGCAGTACTTC.

The chain links TRBV28 to TRBJ1-1; D uncertain. Germline-derived CDR1 and CDR2 are MDHEN and SYDVKM. The CDR3 consists of 14 residues. V was cut by 5 bases and J by 4 bases, with 14 bases left in between. The CDR3, as DNA: TGTGCCAGCAGTGCTTTCAGGTTAAGCACTGAAGCTTTCTTT. Its translation is CASSAFRLSTEAFF.

In this sample, this clone turned up once. This rearrangement joins TRBV27 to TRBJ1-5; D not certain. Trimming shortened V by 5 bases and J by 2 bases, and 13 bases separated the two germline ends. Germline V CDR1 and CDR2: MNHEY, SMNVEV (reference sequence). CDR3 size: 15 residues. The DNA for the CDR3 is TGTGCCAGCAGTGACGGTACATCGGGCAATCAGCCCCAGCATTTT. Translation gives CASSDGTSGNQPQHF.

About this clone itself: Additional DNA sequences in this sample encode the identical CDR3. The CDR3 region is CASSLRGPSYEQYF. CDR3 in DNA: TGTGCCAGCAGTTTACGGGGGCCTTCCTACGAGCAGTACTTC. The chain joins TRBV27 to TRBJ2-7; tentatively, D is TRBD1 or TRBD2 (6 bases each). Trimming removed 2 bases at V and 1 base at J, with 9 bases between. The CDR3 has 14 amino acids. The germline V gene encodes CDR1 MNHEY and CDR2 SMNVEV (reference sequence).

J is TRBJ2-3 and V is TRBV7-9; 8 bases are shared with TRBD1. The junction had 13 bases not matched to a gene; V was cut back by 5 bases and J by 0 bases. Germline V gene sequence: CDR1 SEHNR, CDR2 FQNEAQ (reference sequence). The CDR3 contains 18 residues. The CDR3 loop is CASSGPGQELTSTDTQYF. The CDR3 DNA is TGTGCCAGCAGCGGGCCGGGACAGGAGTTAACTAGCACAGATACGCAGTATTTT.

V and J are TRBV7-6 and TRBJ2-3, with 7 positions matching TRBD1. V trimming: 0 bases; J trimming: 6 bases; junction bases outside the gene matches: 9. The CDR3 runs 16 residues. Germline lookup yields CDR1 SGHVS and CDR2 FNYEAQ. Here the CDR3 reads CASSLAPNRGPDTQYF. The CDR3 nucleotides are TGTGCCAGCAGCTTAGCGCCCAACAGGGGACCGGATACGCAGTATTTT.

The rearrangement links TRBV5-1 to TRBJ2-7; D gene uncertain. Germline V CDR1 and CDR2: SGHRS, YFSETQ. Deletions cut 0 bases from V and 3 bases from J, with 10 bases between. This CDR3 comprises 14 residues. In DNA, the CDR3 is TGCGCCAGCAGCTTGGATTCCACGTTCTACGAGCAGTACTTC. Translating gives CASSLDSTFYEQYF.

The CDR3 spells CASSQGSLAETYNEQFF. The CDR3 DNA follows: TGTGCCAGCAGCCAAGGGTCGTTGGCGGAAACATACAATGAGCAGTTCTTC. This rearrangement joins TRBV4-2 to TRBJ2-1; D call uncertain. The CDR3 extends over 17 amino acids. The V and J ends lost 1 base and 4 bases respectively, with 17 bases between them. Germline CDR1 is LGHNA and CDR2 is YNFKEQ.

The V call is TRBV10-2, the J call TRBJ1-1; TRBD1 matches 9 bases. The junction had 7 bases not matched to a gene; V was cut back by 10 bases and J by 7 bases. CDR1 is WSHSY, CDR2 SAAADI, per germline. The CDR3 is 12 residues long. The CDR3 loop reads CATGTGFIEAFF. The DNA of the CDR3 is TGCGCCACCGGGACAGGGTTTATTGAAGCTTTCTTT.

V is TRBV21-1 and J is TRBJ1-3. TRBV21-1 is deemed a pseudogene. CDR3 length: 16 amino acids. DNA of the CDR3: TGTGCCAGCAGCCCGCCCGTACCCAAGGCTGGAAACACCATATATTTT. Residues: CASSPPVPKAGNTIYF.

This chain links TRBV27 with TRBJ2-3; no definite D call. The germline V gene encodes CDR1 MNHEY and CDR2 SMNVEV (reference sequence). The CDR3 sequence is 16 residues long. The V gene lost 5 bases and the J gene lost 2 bases, with 17 bases spanning the gap. The CDR3: CASSPDTDTYTDTQYF. The CDR3 nucleotides read TGTGCCAGCAGTCCCGACACAGACACATACACAGATACGCAGTATTTT.

The rearrangement uses TRBV7-9 and TRBJ1-2; tentatively, D is TRBD1 (5 bases). The CDR3 is 14 residues long. The V and J ends lost 1 base and 4 bases respectively, with 10 bases between them. Germline V gives CDR1 SEHNR, CDR2 FQNEAQ (reference sequence). The CDR3 protein is CASSLEGLSYGYTF. The CDR3 DNA follows: TGTGCCAGCAGCTTAGAGGGGCTAAGCTATGGCTACACCTTC.

The chain uses TRBV14 and TRBJ2-7; D is unclear. The length of the CDR3 is 11 residues. Between the trimmed V and J ends, which lost 3 bases and 5 bases, there was a span of 5 bases. Germline V CDR1 and CDR2: SGHDN, FVKESK. The CDR3: CASSHFHEQYF. The CDR3 DNA reads as TGTGCCAGCAGCCATTTCCACGAGCAGTACTTC.

The chain uses TRBV21-1 and TRBJ1-5. TRBV21-1 constitutes a pseudogene. The CDR3 consists of 16 residues. CDR3 nucleotide sequence: TGTGCCAGCAGCAAAGTTTGCGGATTAAGCAATCAGCCCCAGCATTTT. Translation gives CASSKVCGLSNQPQHF.